A single sample gave rise to the 15 T cell receptor beta chains below, sequenced in a study of T cells expressing NK-cell markers. TCRdb reanalyzed the 5' RACE reads, giving one entry per CDR3 protein sequence and no DNA. Its clone listing holds 150,000 to 200,000 distinct CDR3 sequences. Input material: blood T cells: a sorted CD56 or NKG2C T cell subset, CD4+ or CD8+ T cells, or bulk PBMC T cells (not recorded which). The receptors originated from a man between 18 and 69 years old in good health.

This chain connects TRBV7-3 to TRBJ2-5; TCRdb returns TRBD1, unconfirmable since there is no DNA. Per the germline V gene, CDR1 is SGHTA and CDR2 is FQGTGA. This CDR3 region has 15 residues. CDR3 in amino acids: CASSFSGNPGETQYF.

The chain links TRBV21-1 to TRBJ2-2. TRBV21-1 is described as a pseudogene. The CDR3 spans 15 residues. The CDR3 loop is CASSNPTRIPGELFF.

V usage is TRBV27 and J usage is TRBJ2-3; TCRdb's D gene call, TRBD2, goes unchecked for lack of DNA. CDR1 MNHEY and CDR2 SMNVEV come from the germline V gene (reference sequence). This CDR3 has 16 amino acids. This chain's CDR3 is CASSTFSGGAGDTQYF.

The V call is TRBV3-1, the J call TRBJ2-3; there is no DNA to check the TCRdb D call of TRBD2. The CDR3 runs to 17 residues. Germline values: CDR1 LGHDT, CDR2 YNNKEL (reference sequence). The CDR3 loop is CASSPALAEANTDTQYF.

CDR3 in amino acids: CASSDPTSGNPYEQYF. This sequence joins TRBV10-2 and TRBJ2-7. The CDR3 length is 16 residues. Germline loops: CDR1 WSHSY, CDR2 SAAADI.

The chain uses TRBV5-6 and TRBJ2-7. The germline CDR1 and CDR2 sequences are SGHDT and YYEEEE. The CDR3 has 13 residues. CDR3 amino acids: CASSPKLGYEQYF.

V gene TRBV12-3 or TRBV12-4 combines with J gene TRBJ2-2; TCRdb lists TRBD2, though no DNA is available to test this call. The CDR3 spans 17 residues. CDR3 sequence: CASSPSGLAGNTGELFF.

The chain has TRBV3-1 and TRBJ2-7. The CDR3 consists of 14 residues. Germline values: CDR1 LGHDT, CDR2 YNNKEL (reference sequence). CDR3 sequence reads: CASSQPDASYEQYF.

This CDR3 is CASSDRRGGSSTDTQYF. The chain combines TRBV6-1 with TRBJ2-3; TCRdb picks TRBD2, but there is no DNA to check that call. The CDR3 extends over 17 amino acids. Germline CDR1 and CDR2: MNHNS and SASEGT.

The chain is built from TRBV9 and TRBJ2-2; TCRdb picks TRBD2, but there is no DNA to check that call. Germline CDR1 is SGDLS and CDR2 is YYNGEE. CDR3 length: 15 amino acids. The CDR3 region is CASSPHGGSSGELFF. Using reference TRBV9 and TRBJ2-2 for the parts outside the CDR3, the full variable domain is DSGVTQTPKHLITATGQRVTLRCSPRSGDLSVYWYQQSLDQGLQFLIQYYNGEERAKGNILERFSAQQFPDLHSELNLSSLELGDSALYFCASSPHGGSSGELFFGEGSRLTVL.

The rearrangement uses TRBV27 and TRBJ1-4; TCRdb's D call, TRBD1, is unchecked because there is no DNA. The CDR3 is 15 residues long. Germline values: CDR1 MNHEY, CDR2 SMNVEV (reference sequence). This CDR3 reads CASSLFQGAVEKLFF.

The V and J genes are TRBV4-2 and TRBJ2-3; TCRdb selects TRBD1, and the lack of DNA leaves this call unchecked. This CDR3 region has 16 residues. CDR1 and CDR2 (germline): LGHNA, YNFKEQ. The CDR3 loop is CASSQDPSQGTDTQYF.

This rearrangement joins TRBV4-1 to TRBJ2-1; as DNA is missing, the TRBD2 call by TCRdb cannot be tested. Germline CDR1 reads MGHRA; CDR2 reads YSYEKL. This CDR3 is 19 amino acids long. The CDR3 here is CASSPVGLAGASSYNEQFF.

The chain is built from TRBV5-1 and TRBJ1-4; TCRdb's D call, TRBD1, is unchecked because there is no DNA. The CDR3 is 15 residues long. In germline, CDR1 is SGHRS, CDR2 YFSETQ. The CDR3 region is CASSTYSGQTEKLFF.

The rearrangement uses TRBV9 and TRBJ1-2; TCRdb returns TRBD1, unconfirmable since there is no DNA. This CDR3 has 16 amino acids. Germline V gives CDR1 SGDLS, CDR2 YYNGEE. CDR3: CASSDSRGGGSYGYTF.